Reported below is one TCR beta chain. Its antigen remains unidentified. This record belongs to a study of T-cell reconstitution after alpha-beta-depleted transplantation in children. Study-wide results and limits: T-cell numbers and diversity, one year after transplant, stemmed largely from T cells that were newly produced. Several hundred rapidly expanded clones from non-depleted graft cells reportedly supplied alpha-beta T cells about two months post-transplant.

Preparation of the TCRbeta library involved a method that used unique molecular identifiers. TCRdb ran MiXCR on the PCR reads and lists one entry per CDR3 protein. The top ten clones hold around 30% of a sample with 800,000 to 1,000,000 distinct CDR3 sequences, 25% to 30% of them seen once. Germline V gene sequence: CDR1 MNHEY, CDR2 SMNVEV (reference sequence). V dropped 5 bases and J dropped 0 bases, with 13 bases sitting between them. This CDR3 is built from 15 residues. This chain connects TRBV27 to TRBJ2-5; the D call may be TRBD1 or TRBD2 (5 bases each). Sequenced here: PBMCs, mostly from graft donor cells, sampled 360 days after TCRalphabeta/CD19-depleted stem cell transplant. This TCR was recovered from a boy in the first two years of life who had a stem cell transplant for SCID, so the T cells may come from the graft donor. The CDR3 protein is CASSPKGPNQETQYF. The CDR3 region has the DNA TGTGCCAGCAGTCCGAAGGGACCGAACCAAGAGACCCAGTACTTC.